The clone carrying this TCR beta chain was seen at least ten times. Antigen: not known. The germline V gene has CDR1 SGHRS and CDR2 YFSETQ. Trimming removed 8 bases from V and 5 bases from J, with 17 bases in between. The CDR3 is made up of 14 amino acids. The sample originates from a study of T cells in Graves' hyperthyroidism and ophthalmopathy. Study observations and caveats: Most clonotypes expanded in the thyroid (above 0.001) were also present in blood. Ophthalmopathy stood apart from stable hyperthyroidism in a 13 V-J model.

Amplification of TCR beta CDR3 regions was performed using RNA transcripts as template. With the HTBI primer set, the TCR CDR3 went through a first round of RT-PCR. TCRdb re-analysed the multiplex PCR reads in MiXCR, keeping a single row per CDR3 protein. The sample has approximately 720,000 distinct CDR3 sequences; 18% are singletons. Patients aged 18 to 65 had newly diagnosed hyperthyroidism of under 2 months' duration. Progressors' blood was drawn at hyperthyroidism diagnosis, before ophthalmopathy symptoms. The clonotype comes from a woman in her forties or fifties with Graves' hyperthyroidism that later progressed to Graves' ophthalmopathy. The chain joins TRBV5-1 to TRBJ2-1, with D maybe TRBD1 (6 bases). The sample consisted of blood. The CDR3 loop is CASKRTESNNEQFF. The CDR3 coding sequence is TGCGCCAGTAAACGGACAGAAAGCAACAATGAGCAGTTCTTC.